This T cell receptor beta chain was captured in a study of blood T cell repertoires in COVID-19. Background on the study: Whether acute or convalescent, the COVID-19 samples came from the United States, Italy and Spain.

Enrollment of patients from Seattle took place during active infection, with longitudinal follow-up. Per the authors' pipeline: Reference gene primer amplification in the assay estimated nucleated cell counts. Method: immunoSEQ multiplex PCR; TCRdb's copy keeps in-frame clones and lacks some. V and J calls and clone size come straight from that table; D and trimming were deduced from the DNA. This repertoire shows about 180,000 clones, roughly 81% found once; its top ten account for 12%. The CDR3 is made up of 15 amino acids. In germline, CDR1 is LGHNA, CDR2 YSLEER. V was pared by 0 bases and J by 0 bases, with 0 bases of the junction left unmatched.

This clonotype was sampled from a woman of 80 years or more with COVID-19, enrolled during active disease. The sequencing sample was made of peripheral blood. The chain has TRBV4-3 and TRBJ1-2; TRBD1 aligns across 8 bases. CDR3 in amino acids: CASSQEQGANYGYTF. The CDR3 DNA is TGCGCCAGCAGCCAAGAACAGGGGGCTAACTATGGCTACACCTTC.